This entry lists 10 T cell receptor beta chains sequenced from one sample in a study of Graves' ophthalmopathy and Graves' hyperthyroidism. Amplification from RNA transcripts yielded the TCR beta CDR3 regions. An initial RT-PCR round employing HTBI primers preceded a second-round multiplex PCR. Using its own MiXCR run on the multiplex PCR reads, TCRdb lists one record per CDR3 protein. Counted here are approximately 410,000 distinct CDR3 sequences, just over 15% occurring once; the ten biggest clones make up approximately 7%. Sequences were obtained from peripheral blood. The receptors come from a woman aged 18-29 years with stable Graves' hyperthyroidism.

In this sample, this clonotype turned up many times. The rearrangement uses TRBV11-2 and TRBJ2-2; D ambiguous. This CDR3 has 14 residues. Trimming took 2 bases from V and 6 from J, leaving 10 bases between them. From germline, CDR1 is SGHAT and CDR2 FQNNGV. CDR3 sequence (DNA): TGTGCCAGCAGCTTAATTCCAGGCCCCGGGGAGCTGTTTTTT. Protein: CASSLIPGPGELFF.

This clonotype was seen many times. The rearrangement uses TRBV11-1 and TRBJ2-7; TRBD1 matches 9 bases. In germline, CDR1 is SGHAT, CDR2 FQDESV (reference sequence). Germline trimming cut 6 bases from V and 1 base from J; bases unmatched to any gene: 7. The CDR3 has 15 amino acids. The DNA of the CDR3 is TGTGCCAGCAGGGACCGGGACAGGGCTTCCTACGAGCAGTACTTC. Amino acid sequence: CASRDRDRASYEQYF.

This clonotype was seen ten or more times. V and J are TRBV6-1 and TRBJ1-5; possible D gene TRBD1, 6 bases. V dropped 7 bases and J dropped 0 bases, with 16 bases sitting between them. The germline V gene has CDR1 MNHNS and CDR2 SASEGT. The CDR3 length is 16 residues. CDR3 protein: CASIADRGNSNQPQHF. For the CDR3, the DNA is TGTGCCAGCATTGCTGATAGGGGGAATAGCAATCAGCCCCAGCATTTT.

This clonotype was counted ten times or more. The chain links TRBV6-1 to TRBJ1-3; D is perhaps TRBD1 (5 bases). Trimming removed 6 bases from V and 0 bases from J, with 15 bases in between. The V gene's germline CDR1 is MNHNS and CDR2 SASEGT. This CDR3 is built from 16 residues. CDR3: CASSPLGAASGNTIYF. DNA for the CDR3: TGTGCCAGCAGCCCTCTTGGGGCAGCCTCTGGAAACACCATATATTTT.

This clonotype was counted ten times or more. The genes are TRBV9 and TRBJ2-2; D possibly matches TRBD1 or TRBD2 (5 bases each). V dropped 5 bases and J dropped 3 bases, with 14 bases sitting between them. The length of the CDR3 is 15 residues. The germline gives CDR1 SGDLS, CDR2 YYNGEE. The CDR3 nucleotides read TGTGCCAGCAGGTCGGGACCGTCGGACACCGGGGAGCTGTTTTTT. Its protein product is CASRSGPSDTGELFF.

The sample holds a few counts of this clonotype. The chain employs TRBV10-3 and TRBJ2-7; 10 nucleotides agree with TRBD1. The CDR3 sequence is 13 residues long. J lost 2 bases, V lost 10 bases, and 5 bases had no gene match. The germline V gene encodes CDR1 ENHRY and CDR2 SYGVKD. CDR3 nucleotide sequence: TGTGCCAGCACCGGGACAGGGGCCTACGAGCAGTACTTC. Its translation: CASTGTGAYEQYF.

This clonotype was seen only a few times. One end of the junction is discordant with germline, which a read error may explain. The rearrangement joins TRBV11-2 to TRBJ2-2, with unresolved D. The CDR3 runs 16 residues. Germline V gene lookup returns CDR1 SGHAT and CDR2 FQNNGV. This CDR3 is CASSLDLSYNTGELFF. The DNA of the CDR3 is TGTGCCAGTAGCTTAGATCTCAGCTACAACACCGGGGAGCTGTTTTTT.

The table lists this clonotype with many counts. V is TRBV27 and J is TRBJ1-1, with D possibly TRBD1 on 6 matching bases. Germline CDR1 reads MNHEY; CDR2 reads SMNVEV (reference sequence). This CDR3 contains 14 residues. V lost 7 bases, J lost 5 bases, and 17 bases lay in between. The CDR3 is CASNPWGRETEAFF. The CDR3 region has the DNA TGTGCCAGCAACCCGTGGGGGCGGGAAACTGAAGCTTTCTTT.

This clonotype was detected many times. V usage is TRBV6-2 or TRBV6-3 and J usage is TRBJ1-1; the D is unclear. From germline, CDR1 is MNHEY and CDR2 SVGEGT. V gave up 4 bases and J gave up 5 bases, with 11 bases separating them. The CDR3 extends over 13 amino acids. CDR3 sequence reads: CASSSTKWTEAFF. CDR3 coding DNA: TGTGCCAGCAGTTCGACTAAGTGGACTGAAGCTTTCTTT.

V gene TRBV27 combines with J gene TRBJ2-7; TRBD2 matches at 8 bases. Germline CDR1 and CDR2: MNHEY and SMNVEV (reference sequence). The CDR3 is 15 residues long. Losses at the gene ends were 3 bases for V and 3 bases for J; bases not matched to a gene: 7. The chain's CDR3 is CASSLGLGIVYEQYF. The CDR3 DNA is TGTGCCAGCAGTTTGGGACTAGGAATCGTCTACGAGCAGTACTTC.